The T cell receptor beta chain described here comes from a study of T cell responses to AZD1222 COVID-19 vaccine. A note on this clone: The antigen is unknown.

Data came from immunoSEQ multiplex PCR; TCRdb stores just in-frame clones and leaves some out. The table lists about 100,000 clones, about 86% of them singletons. Germline CDR1 and CDR2: MNHEY and SMNVEV (reference sequence). The V and J ends lost 5 bases and 0 bases respectively, with 8 bases between them. The CDR3 is 14 amino acids. Overall study results and limits: Mapped onto spike, vaccine-associated CD4 TCRs spanned it and were dominant at 160-218 and 743-854. Baseline testing showed seropositivity in only 6 or 7 AZD1222 recipients. Clonal diversity may have been underestimated, and the donors were mostly white British, with more females than males.

This receptor was taken from an adult in good health. The source material was peripheral blood, sampled on day 0 of AZD1222 vaccination. This chain joins TRBV27 and TRBJ2-4; D gene ambiguous. DNA of the CDR3: TGTGCCAGCAGTCCCTCTCTAGCCAAAAACATTCAGTACTTC. As protein: CASSPSLAKNIQYF.